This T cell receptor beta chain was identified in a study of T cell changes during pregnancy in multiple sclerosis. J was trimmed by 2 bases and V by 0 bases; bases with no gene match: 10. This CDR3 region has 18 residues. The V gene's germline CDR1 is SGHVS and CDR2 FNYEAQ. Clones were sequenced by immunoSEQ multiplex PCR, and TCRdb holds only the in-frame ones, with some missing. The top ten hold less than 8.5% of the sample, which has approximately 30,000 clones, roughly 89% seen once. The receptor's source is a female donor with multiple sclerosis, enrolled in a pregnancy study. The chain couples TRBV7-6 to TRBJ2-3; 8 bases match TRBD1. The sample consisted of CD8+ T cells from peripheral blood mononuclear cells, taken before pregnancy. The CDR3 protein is CASSLALTGTGYTDTQYF. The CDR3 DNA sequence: TGTGCCAGCAGCTTAGCGCTAACCGGGACAGGTTACACAGATACGCAGTATTTT.